The 16 T cell receptor beta chains given below trace back to one sample, sequenced in a study of blood T cell repertoires in COVID-19. Assay: immunoSEQ multiplex PCR; the TCRdb copy retains only in-frame clones and omits some. The sample records 200,000 to 300,000 clones, approximately 86% being singletons. The sample was PBMCs or T cells enriched from blood (not recorded which). These receptors were collected from a woman aged 40 to 50 with acute COVID-19.

This sequence joins TRBV5-1 and TRBJ1-1, with a possible D match to TRBD1 (6 bases). In germline, CDR1 is SGHRS, CDR2 YFSETQ. V gave up 1 base and J gave up 4 bases, with 14 bases separating them. This CDR3 is built from 15 residues. The CDR3 protein is CASSLNGEGGTEAFF. Here the CDR3 DNA reads TGCGCCAGCAGCTTGAATGGGGAAGGGGGCACTGAAGCTTTCTTT.

The CDR3: CASSSSPGLANYTGELFF. DNA of the CDR3: TGTGCCAGCTCATCGTCCCCGGGACTAGCGAACTACACCGGGGAGCTGTTTTTT. The rearrangement joins TRBV18 to TRBJ2-2, with 10 bases fitting TRBD2. This CDR3 is 18 amino acids long. CDR1 is KGHSH and CDR2 is LQKENI in the germline V gene. J was trimmed by 3 bases and V by 5 bases; bases with no gene match: 12.

The chain joins TRBV28 to TRBJ1-2; possibly TRBD1 for D (6 bases). Germline CDR1 is MDHEN and CDR2 is SYDVKM. The CDR3 contains 11 residues. Trimming left V 8 bases short and J 4 bases short, with 8 bases between. The CDR3 coding sequence is TGTGCCAGCGGACAGATCTATGGCTACACCTTC. Residues: CASGQIYGYTF.

The rearrangement uses TRBV25-1 and TRBJ1-5; D is unresolved. CDR1 MGHDK and CDR2 SYGVNS come from the germline V gene. This CDR3 is 12 amino acids long. Trimming took off 9 bases at V and 5 bases at J, with 11 bases between the two ends. The CDR3 loop reads CASSGDHQPQHF. The CDR3 nucleotides are TGTGCCAGTTCGGGAGATCATCAGCCCCAGCATTTT.

The CDR3 DNA follows: TGTGCCAGCAGTTCCGCTAGCGGGAGTGGCGATGAGCAGTTCTTC. It translates to CASSSASGSGDEQFF. The chain employs TRBV6-4 and TRBJ2-1, with 10 positions matching TRBD2. Germline loops: CDR1 MRHNA, CDR2 SNTAGT. The CDR3 runs to 15 residues. Losses at the gene ends were 5 bases for V and 8 bases for J; bases not matched to a gene: 9.

The rearrangement joins TRBV25-1 to TRBJ2-2; D possibly corresponds to TRBD2 (6 bases). Trimming pared 11 bases from V and 4 bases from J, leaving 20 bases between. This CDR3 has 15 residues. CDR1 is MGHDK and CDR2 is SYGVNS in the germline V gene. CDR3 region: CARRQREIPTGELFF. CDR3 sequence (DNA): TGTGCCCGCCGCCAACGGGAGATACCCACCGGGGAGCTGTTTTTT.

The chain carries TRBV4-1 and TRBJ1-2; D is perhaps TRBD1 (5 bases). The CDR3 has 16 residues. From germline, CDR1 is MGHRA and CDR2 YSYEKL. V lost 0 bases to trimming and J lost 7 bases, with 18 bases between them. The CDR3 DNA is TGCGCCAGCAGCCAAGATCTGGGCGCAGGGTCGAGTGGCTACACCTTC. Amino acids: CASSQDLGAGSSGYTF.

The CDR3 coding sequence is TGTGCCAGTAGTGCTCGACAGGAGCTCTATGGCTACACCTTC. It specifies CASSARQELYGYTF. This chain connects TRBV19 to TRBJ1-2; D is possibly TRBD1 (6 bases). Between the trimmed V and J ends, which lost 5 bases and 4 bases, there was a span of 14 bases. CDR3 length: 14 amino acids. Germline assignment: CDR1 LNHDA and CDR2 SQIVND (reference sequence).

In its sample, this clone was seen a few times. This rearrangement joins TRBV27 to TRBJ2-2, with TRBD2 identical over 12 bases. Germline assignment: CDR1 MNHEY and CDR2 SMNVEV (reference sequence). The CDR3 covers 17 residues. V dropped 5 bases and J dropped 4; count of bases not matched to a gene: 8. As DNA, the CDR3 is TGTGCCAGCAGTGGACGACTAGCGGGAGCTACCACCGGGGAGCTGTTTTTT. Protein product: CASSGRLAGATTGELFF.

The J gene is TRBJ2-3, the V gene TRBV29-1; 11 nucleotides line up with TRBD2. The length of the CDR3 is 16 residues. Germline trimming cut 5 bases from V and 0 bases from J; bases unmatched to any gene: 7. Germline V lookup: CDR1 SQVTM, CDR2 ANQGSEA. CDR3 loop: CSVKPTSGASTDTQYF. CDR3 nucleotides: TGCAGCGTTAAACCGACTAGCGGGGCCAGCACAGATACGCAGTATTTT.

CDR3 coding DNA: TGTGCCTGGAGTATAGGACAGGGAAATCAGCCCCAGCATTTT. Translation: CAWSIGQGNQPQHF. The gene calls are TRBV30 and TRBJ1-5; 8 positions agree with TRBD1. This CDR3 contains 14 residues. J lost 4 bases, V lost 2 bases, and 4 bases had no gene match. Germline CDR1 and CDR2: GTSNPN and SVGIG (reference sequence).

The V call is TRBV5-1, the J call TRBJ2-1, with no clear D. V was pared by 4 bases and J by 5 bases, with 4 bases between. Germline CDR1 reads SGHRS; CDR2 reads YFSETQ. This CDR3 is built from 11 residues. DNA for the CDR3: TGCGCCAGCAGCCTCCACAATGAGCAGTTCTTC. Protein sequence: CASSLHNEQFF.

The rearrangement links TRBV19 to TRBJ2-1; TRBD2 matches at 9 bases. This CDR3 is built from 18 residues. Per the germline V gene, CDR1 is LNHDA and CDR2 is SQIVND (reference sequence). V lost 1 base, J lost 5 bases, and 12 bases stayed unmatched. As DNA, the CDR3 is TGTGCCAGTAGTATAGCCCCTCTAGCGGGGAGGACCAACAATGAGCAGTTCTTC. This sequence encodes CASSIAPLAGRTNNEQFF.

The V call is TRBV10-3, the J call TRBJ2-2; 8 bases map to TRBD2. This CDR3 has 17 residues. Germline V gives CDR1 ENHRY, CDR2 SYGVKD. Unmatched junction bases numbered 9, after V lost 4 bases and J lost 2 bases. DNA for the CDR3: TGTGCCATCAGTGTGGGCACTAGCGGAAAAAACACCGGGGAGCTGTTTTTT. Translated: CAISVGTSGKNTGELFF.

The rearrangement uses TRBV11-3 and TRBJ2-7, with TRBD2 matching 7 bases. CDR1 is SGHNT, CDR2 YENEEA, per germline. This CDR3 comprises 15 residues. V lost 4 bases, J lost 4 bases, and 10 bases stayed unmatched. CDR3 DNA: TGTGCCAGCAGCTCAACGAAAACTAGCGCTTACGAGCAGTACTTC. Translated: CASSSTKTSAYEQYF.

The chain employs TRBV3-1 (or the pseudogene TRBV3-2) and TRBJ1-6, with D uncertain. Trimming shortened V by 4 bases and J by 8 bases, and 12 bases separated the two germline ends. In germline, CDR1 is LGHDT, CDR2 YNNKEL (reference sequence). The length of the CDR3 is 14 residues. CDR3: CASSPQVEDSPLHF. CDR3 DNA: TGTGCCAGCAGCCCCCAAGTGGAGGATTCACCCCTCCACTTT.